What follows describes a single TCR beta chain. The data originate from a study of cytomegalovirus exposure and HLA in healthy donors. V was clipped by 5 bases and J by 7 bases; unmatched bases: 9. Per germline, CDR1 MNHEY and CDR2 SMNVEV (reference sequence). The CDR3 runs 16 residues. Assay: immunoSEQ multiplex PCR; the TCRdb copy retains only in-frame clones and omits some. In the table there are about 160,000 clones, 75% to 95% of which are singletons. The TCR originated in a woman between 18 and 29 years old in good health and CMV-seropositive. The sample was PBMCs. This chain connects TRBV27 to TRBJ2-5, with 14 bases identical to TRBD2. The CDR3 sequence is CASSTGLAGGRGTQYF. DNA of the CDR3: TGTGCCAGCAGTACCGGACTAGCGGGAGGCCGAGGGACCCAGTACTTC.